A single sample gave rise to the 20 T cell receptor beta chains below, sequenced in a study of cytomegalovirus exposure and HLA in healthy donors. TCRdb's table, derived via immunoSEQ multiplex PCR, lists solely in-frame clones and lacks some. The sample includes about 150,000 clones, 70% to 90% of them seen just once. Sequenced material: PBMCs. Source of these receptors: a man younger than 35 in good health and CMV-seropositive.

J is TRBJ2-3 and V is TRBV6-4, with TRBD2 identical over 7 bases. The CDR3 has 14 amino acids. J gave up 1 base and V 2 bases, and 0 bases lay outside the gene matches. CDR1 is MRHNA and CDR2 is SNTAGT in the germline V gene. This CDR3 reads CASSDRGGTDTQYF. CDR3 in DNA: TGTGCCAGCAGTGACCGGGGGGGCACAGATACGCAGTATTTT.

V gene TRBV7-2 combines with J gene TRBJ2-7, with D possibly being TRBD2 (6 bases). Trimming cost V 3 bases and J 7 bases, with 13 bases left between them. Germline V gives CDR1 SGHTA, CDR2 FQGNSA. This CDR3 has 13 residues. CDR3 nucleotide sequence: TGTGCCAGCAGCTTGGCGGGATTGGAAGAGCAGTACTTC. Translation gives CASSLAGLEEQYF.

The chain carries TRBV5-4 and TRBJ2-1, with D possibly matching TRBD1 (6 bases). The germline V gene encodes CDR1 SGHNT and CDR2 YYREEE (reference sequence). Trimming pared 0 bases from V and 7 bases from J, leaving 17 bases between. This CDR3 has 16 amino acids. The CDR3 spells CASSLVVGASRNEQFF. CDR3 sequence (DNA): TGTGCCAGCAGCTTGGTGGTGGGGGCCTCTCGGAATGAGCAGTTCTTC.

The chain joins TRBV2 to TRBJ2-5; 8 bases line up with TRBD1. Germline assignment: CDR1 SNHLY and CDR2 FYNNEI. This CDR3 has 11 amino acids. The ends lost 9 bases at V and 3 bases at J; junction bases unmatched: 0. CDR3 sequence reads: CARTGEETQYF. The CDR3 DNA reads TGTGCCAGGACAGGGGAAGAGACCCAGTACTTC.

This clone was seen only once. The gene calls are TRBV9 and TRBJ1-1; D ambiguous. Germline lookup yields CDR1 SGDLS and CDR2 YYNGEE. Deletions cut 0 bases from V and 5 bases from J, with 11 bases between. The CDR3 covers 14 residues. Written as DNA, the CDR3 is TGTGCCAGCAGCGTAGGAGGAGCGGGGACTGAAGCTTTCTTT. It is translated as CASSVGGAGTEAFF.

This chain links TRBV30 with TRBJ2-7; weak D call: TRBD1 (6 bases). The CDR3 spans 12 residues. Germline CDR1 is GTSNPN and CDR2 is SVGIG (reference sequence). Trimming took off 7 bases at V and 2 bases at J, with 12 bases between the two ends. The CDR3 nucleotides read TGTGCCTCAGGGGCCGGCGCCTACGAGCAGTACTTC. Translating it yields CASGAGAYEQYF. Full variable domain (remainder filled in from reference TRBV30 and TRBJ2-7): SQTIHQWPATLVQPVGSPLSLECTVEGTSNPNLYWYRQAAGRGLQLLFYSVGIGQISSEVPQNLSASRPQDRQFILSSKKLLLSDSGFYLCASGAGAYEQYFGPGTRLTVT.

The chain couples TRBV5-4 to TRBJ2-7; 7 bases map to TRBD2. J was trimmed by 2 bases and V by 4 bases; bases with no gene match: 12. CDR1 SGHNT and CDR2 YYREEE come from the germline V gene (reference sequence). The length of the CDR3 is 16 residues. Here the CDR3 DNA reads TGTGCCAGCAGCCAAGATGAATCGGGAGGAGCCTACGAGCAGTACTTC. Translation: CASSQDESGGAYEQYF.

This clone appeared a few times. V gene TRBV2 combines with J gene TRBJ1-2; maybe TRBD1 (5 bases). The CDR3 runs to 12 residues. The V gene's germline CDR1 is SNHLY and CDR2 FYNNEI. The ends were cut back, 6 bases at V and 4 bases at J, with 9 bases in the middle. The CDR3 sequence is CASSGGVYGYTF. CDR3 sequence (DNA): TGTGCCAGCAGCGGGGGGGTCTATGGCTACACCTTC. The full variable domain, in which reference TRBV2 and TRBJ1-2 provide the parts outside the CDR3, is EPEVTQTPSHQVTQMGQEVILRCVPISNHLYFYWYRQILGQKVEFLVSFYNNEISEKSEIFDDQFSVERPDGSNFTLKIRSTKLEDSAMYFCASSGGVYGYTFGSGTRLTVV.

The table lists this clone with a few counts. The genes are TRBV2 and TRBJ1-5; D ambiguous. This CDR3 has 14 amino acids. Germline V gene data show CDR1 as SNHLY and CDR2 as FYNNEI. Trimming took off 1 base at V and 7 bases at J, with 11 bases between the two ends. The CDR3 DNA reads TGTGCCAGCAGTGAAGTGGTAGCGACACAGCCCCAGCATTTT. It encodes CASSEVVATQPQHF.

This rearrangement joins TRBV21-1 to TRBJ2-3; TRBD2, the table's D call, was not compared with the DNA. TRBV21-1 is designated a pseudogene. The CDR3 runs to 14 residues. CDR3 sequence: CARSGLAGTDTQYF. In nucleotides, the CDR3 is TGTGCCCGCTCGGGACTAGCGGGCACAGATACGCAGTATTTT.

The chain combines TRBV5-1 with TRBJ1-1; 8 positions agree with TRBD1. The CDR3 has 14 residues. Germline trimming cut 2 bases from V and 2 bases from J; bases unmatched to any gene: 2. Germline V gives CDR1 SGHRS, CDR2 YFSETQ. The CDR3 is CASSFTGGNTEAFF. The CDR3 nucleotides are TGCGCCAGCAGCTTTACAGGGGGTAACACTGAAGCTTTCTTT.

CDR3 DNA: TGCGCCAGCACCGAGATCGGGGCTGGGGCCAACGTCCTGACTTTC. It translates to CASTEIGAGANVLTF. The genes are TRBV4-1 and TRBJ2-6, with D possibly being TRBD2 (5 bases). The CDR3 spans 15 residues. The germline V gene encodes CDR1 MGHRA and CDR2 YSYEKL. The V end lost 7 bases, the J end lost 2 bases, and 12 bases lay between the germline ends.

The chain uses TRBV6-5 and TRBJ2-1; 7 positions match TRBD1. J gave up 6 bases and V 2 bases, and 10 bases lay outside the gene matches. The CDR3 is 16 amino acids. Germline CDR1 MNHEY, CDR2 SVGAGI. CDR3 in DNA: TGTGCCAGCAGTTACCCTGGGGCAGGGGGTGTCAATGAGCAGTTCTTC. It encodes CASSYPGAGGVNEQFF.

The J gene is TRBJ2-3, the V gene TRBV4-2; 14 bases are shared with TRBD2. The germline V gene encodes CDR1 LGHNA and CDR2 YNFKEQ. V lost 2 bases, J lost 5 bases, and 3 bases stayed unmatched. The CDR3 extends over 16 amino acids. The CDR3 reads CASSQYGTSGRDTQYF. The CDR3 DNA reads as TGTGCCAGCAGCCAATACGGGACTAGCGGGAGAGATACGCAGTATTTT.

In its sample, this clone was seen a few times. The V gene is TRBV11-2, the J gene TRBJ2-1; 9 bases align to TRBD2. The CDR3 covers 15 residues. The ends lost 5 bases at V and 6 bases at J; junction bases unmatched: 8. Germline V gene sequence: CDR1 SGHAT, CDR2 FQNNGV. The CDR3 sequence: CASSRSGGGGNEQFF. CDR3 bases: TGTGCCAGCAGCCGTAGCGGGGGAGGTGGCAATGAGCAGTTCTTC.

This clone showed up just once. The chain is built from TRBV9 and TRBJ1-2; 10 nucleotides agree with TRBD1. This CDR3 is 14 amino acids long. CDR1 SGDLS and CDR2 YYNGEE come from the germline V gene. The V segment lost 6 bases and the J segment 7 bases; nucleotides outside the gene matches: 9. The CDR3 sequence is CASKNPGTGVGYTF. The CDR3 DNA reads as TGTGCCAGCAAAAATCCCGGGACAGGGGTTGGCTACACCTTC.

The chain couples TRBV7-3 to TRBJ2-1; 7 bases agree with TRBD1. CDR1 and CDR2 from the germline V gene are SGHTA and FQGTGA. There are 15 residues in the CDR3. J gave up 8 bases and V 5 bases, and 12 bases lay outside the gene matches. The CDR3 sequence is CASSQGGGHGYEQFF. Written as DNA, the CDR3 is TGTGCCAGCAGCCAAGGGGGCGGTCACGGGTATGAGCAGTTCTTC. Together with reference TRBV7-3 and TRBJ2-1, the CDR3 gives the full variable domain: GAGVSQTPSNKVTEKGKYVELRCDPISGHTALYWYRQSLGQGPEFLIYFQGTGAADDSGLPNDRFFAVRPEGSVSTLKIQRTERGDSAVYLCASSQGGGHGYEQFFGPGTRLTVL.

The chain links TRBV19 to TRBJ2-1; TRBD1 is a possible D gene (5 bases). Trimming took 6 bases from V and 8 from J, leaving 20 bases between them. Germline V gene lookup returns CDR1 LNHDA and CDR2 SQIVND (reference sequence). This CDR3 has 15 residues. Here the CDR3 reads CASSQPHGARYEQFF. CDR3 DNA: TGTGCCAGTAGCCAACCGCATGGGGCGCGCTATGAGCAGTTCTTC.

This chain joins TRBV30 and TRBJ2-2; D not certain. The CDR3 has 15 amino acids. The V end lost 4 bases, the J end lost 1 base, and 13 bases lay between the germline ends. CDR1 and CDR2 from the germline V gene are GTSNPN and SVGIG (reference sequence). The CDR3 sequence: CAWNLGGGNTGELFF. CDR3 DNA sequence: TGTGCCTGGAACCTTGGCGGCGGGAACACCGGGGAGCTGTTTTTT.

This chain uses TRBV18 with TRBJ2-7; 8 nucleotides agree with TRBD2. The junction had 9 bases not matched to a gene; V was cut back by 2 bases and J by 6 bases. In germline, CDR1 is KGHSH, CDR2 LQKENI. The CDR3 loop spans 15 amino acids. The CDR3 here is CASSPGPGRATEQYF. DNA for the CDR3: TGTGCCAGCTCACCAGGGCCCGGGAGGGCCACCGAGCAGTACTTC.